What follows are 21 T cell receptor beta chains derived from one specimen sequenced in a study of technical replicates of blood from a few donors. The table came from immunoSEQ multiplex PCR; TCRdb's copy has only in-frame clones and leaves some out. The sample lists approximately 90,000 clones, approximately 95% seen once, with approximately 0.26% in the top ten. The specimen was T cells isolated from PBMCs. The receptor set was obtained from a human donor in good health.

The chain recombines TRBV9 with TRBJ2-7; no firm D call. V was shortened by 0 bases and J by 0 bases, with 7 bases between the two germline ends. There are 14 residues in the CDR3. Per the germline V gene, CDR1 is SGDLS and CDR2 is YYNGEE. CDR3 loop: CASSVGVSSYEQYF. In DNA form, the CDR3 reads TGTGCCAGCAGCGTAGGTGTCAGCTCCTACGAGCAGTACTTC.

The sample holds one count of this clone. The J gene is TRBJ2-7, the V gene TRBV6-6, with D possibly being TRBD2 (5 bases). CDR1 and CDR2 from the germline V gene are MNHNY and SVGAGI (reference sequence). V was trimmed by 4 bases and J by 6 bases, leaving 10 bases between them. CDR3 length: 12 amino acids. CDR3 sequence: CASSSGGSEQYF. CDR3 nucleotide sequence: TGTGCCAGCAGTTCAGGAGGCTCCGAGCAGTACTTC.

This sequence joins TRBV12-5 and TRBJ1-2; no clear D. Germline V gene lookup returns CDR1 LGHNT and CDR2 FRNRAP. Trimming cost V 1 base and J 2 bases, with 8 bases left between them. The CDR3 loop spans 14 amino acids. The CDR3 sequence is CASGLGPANYGYTF. The CDR3 DNA is TGTGCTAGTGGTTTGGGCCCTGCGAACTATGGCTACACCTTC.

The chain links TRBV6-5 to TRBJ1-2; 9 bases fit TRBD1. V dropped 2 bases and J dropped 4; count of bases not matched to a gene: 2. This CDR3 is 14 amino acids long. Germline V lookup: CDR1 MNHEY, CDR2 SVGAGI. In DNA, the CDR3 is TGTGCCAGCAGTTACCGGACAGGGGCCTATGGCTACACCTTC. This sequence encodes CASSYRTGAYGYTF.

This clone has just one count. The chain joins TRBV6-5 to TRBJ1-4, with 10 bases fitting TRBD1. The V gene's germline CDR1 is MNHEY and CDR2 SVGAGI. The CDR3 totals 16 residues. V lost 4 bases to trimming and J lost 7 bases; unmatched junction nucleotides: 9. The CDR3 reads CASSSYRQGAGEKLFF. The CDR3 DNA reads TGTGCCAGCAGTTCCTACCGACAGGGGGCGGGTGAAAAACTGTTTTTT.

The chain employs TRBV7-9 and TRBJ2-2; 8 bases match TRBD1. Trimming cost V 7 bases and J 4 bases; bases outside gene matches: 8. The CDR3 has 15 amino acids. Germline values: CDR1 SEHNR, CDR2 FQNEAQ (reference sequence). CDR3 coding DNA: TGTGCCAGCACCCGGTCAGGGGGCTTCACCGGGGAGCTGTTTTTT. Its translation: CASTRSGGFTGELFF.

This chain links TRBV6-1 with TRBJ2-7; possibly TRBD1 for D (6 bases). V dropped 7 bases and J dropped 2 bases, with 12 bases sitting between them. The CDR3 covers 13 residues. CDR1 MNHNS and CDR2 SASEGT come from the germline V gene. The CDR3 DNA is TGTGCCAGCACCCGGGACAAGGCCTACGAGCAGTACTTC. It translates to CASTRDKAYEQYF.

This CDR3 reads CASSVVSGIVADTQYF. The CDR3 DNA reads TGTGCCAGCAGCGTAGTCAGCGGGATAGTGGCAGATACGCAGTATTTT. The rearrangement links TRBV9 to TRBJ2-3; 7 bases are a match to TRBD2. The germline V gene has CDR1 SGDLS and CDR2 YYNGEE. The CDR3 covers 16 residues. Germline trimming cut 0 bases from V and 4 bases from J; bases unmatched to any gene: 8.

The chain carries TRBV28 and TRBJ2-1; the D gene is possibly TRBD1 (6 bases). The germline V and J ends were trimmed by 6 bases and 1 base, with 13 bases remaining between them. This CDR3 has 15 amino acids. Germline-derived CDR1 and CDR2 are MDHEN and SYDVKM. The CDR3 sequence: CASSRVGGSYNEQFF. DNA for the CDR3: TGTGCCAGCAGCCGCGTAGGGGGTTCCTACAATGAGCAGTTCTTC. Drawing the rest from reference TRBV28 and TRBJ2-1, the complete variable domain is DVKVTQSSRYLVKRTGEKVFLECVQDMDHENMFWYRQDPGLGLRLIYFSYDVKMKEKGDIPEGYSVSREKKERFSLILESASTNQTSMYLCASSRVGGSYNEQFFGPGTRLTVL.

The genes are TRBV30 and TRBJ2-7, with a weak D call TRBD1 (6 bases). The V gene's germline CDR1 is GTSNPN and CDR2 SVGIG (reference sequence). V was shortened by 1 base and J by 5 bases, with 15 bases between the two germline ends. The CDR3 contains 14 residues. The chain's CDR3 is CAWSDPGHLNEQYF. CDR3 DNA: TGTGCCTGGAGTGACCCGGGACATCTCAACGAGCAGTACTTC.

V and J are TRBV18 and TRBJ2-5, with TRBD1 matching 11 bases. CDR3 length: 16 residues. Trimming took 4 bases from V and 6 from J; bases not matched to a gene: 10. Germline V gives CDR1 KGHSH, CDR2 LQKENI. In DNA, the CDR3 is TGTGCCAGCTCACTCGGACCCGGGACAGGGGGTCAGACCCAGTACTTC. It encodes CASSLGPGTGGQTQYF.

The chain employs TRBV2 and TRBJ2-3; D remains ambiguous. With 8 bases removed from V and 6 bases from J, the gap between germline ends came to 6 bases. CDR3 length equals 10 residues. Germline V gene sequence: CDR1 SNHLY, CDR2 FYNNEI. The CDR3 loop is CASFYDTQYF. CDR3 DNA sequence: TGTGCCAGCTTCTACGATACGCAGTATTTT.

This chain connects TRBV4-2 to TRBJ2-7; D might be TRBD2 (6 bases). Deletions cut 1 base from V and 0 bases from J, with 13 bases between. The germline V gene has CDR1 LGHNA and CDR2 YNFKEQ. The CDR3 is 16 amino acids. The CDR3, as DNA: TGTGCCAGCAGCCAAGTGGAGGGTGCCCTCTCCTACGAGCAGTACTTC. It specifies CASSQVEGALSYEQYF.

The genes are TRBV5-6 and TRBJ2-5; possibly TRBD1 for D (5 bases). V gave up 4 bases and J gave up 2 bases, with 9 bases separating them. The germline gives CDR1 SGHDT, CDR2 YYEEEE. CDR3 length equals 13 residues. Here the CDR3 reads CASSGAAQETQYF. The CDR3 DNA reads as TGTGCCAGCAGCGGGGCGGCACAAGAGACCCAGTACTTC.

The chain carries TRBV30 and TRBJ2-1, with TRBD2 identical over 15 bases. CDR3 length equals 19 residues. The junction had 15 bases not matched to a gene; V was cut back by 4 bases and J by 5 bases. Germline values: CDR1 GTSNPN, CDR2 SVGIG (reference sequence). The CDR3, as DNA: TGTGCCTGGAATCCACCGGGACTAGCGGGGGGCCCGGGCCACAATGAGCAGTTCTTC. Protein sequence: CAWNPPGLAGGPGHNEQFF.

This chain joins TRBV7-7 and TRBJ2-2, with D uncertain. Germline V gene sequence: CDR1 SSHAT, CDR2 FNYEAQ (reference sequence). Trimming shortened V by 3 bases and J by 6 bases, and 8 bases separated the two germline ends. The CDR3 runs to 13 residues. The CDR3 nucleotides read TGTGCCAGCAGCTTCCTAGGAGCCGGGGAGCTGTTTTTT. Translated, it gives CASSFLGAGELFF.

This chain links TRBV5-6 with TRBJ2-1, with 9 bases matching TRBD1. V gave up 0 bases and J gave up 3 bases; unmatched junction bases: 4. This CDR3 has 16 amino acids. The germline V gene encodes CDR1 SGHDT and CDR2 YYEEEE. For the CDR3, the DNA is TGTGCCAGCAGCTTGGTAGGGGACAGGGACTACAATGAGCAGTTCTTC. Protein: CASSLVGDRDYNEQFF.

With respect to this clone: Germline and junction disagree at one end, which may indicate a read error. The chain carries TRBV2 and TRBJ1-6, with D uncertain. CDR1 and CDR2 (germline): SNHLY, FYNNEI. The CDR3 runs to 12 residues. The CDR3 spells CASRGDNSPFHF. CDR3 nucleotide sequence: TGTGCCAGCAGGGGAGACAATTCACCCTTCCACTTT.

The chain combines TRBV28 with TRBJ1-2; 9 nucleotides align to TRBD1. Germline assignment: CDR1 MDHEN and CDR2 SYDVKM. V was clipped by 3 bases and J by 8 bases; unmatched bases: 4. The CDR3 has 13 residues. Here the CDR3 reads CASSFKTGGGYTF. CDR3 sequence (DNA): TGTGCCAGCAGTTTCAAGACAGGGGGAGGCTACACCTTC.

This rearrangement joins TRBV27 to TRBJ2-3; D is undetermined. This CDR3 contains 14 residues. Germline V gene sequence: CDR1 MNHEY, CDR2 SMNVEV (reference sequence). Trimming removed 10 bases at V and 1 base at J, with 15 bases between. As DNA, the CDR3 is TGTGCCATCCCGGCCCCAGAGGGCACAGATACGCAGTATTTT. Residues: CAIPAPEGTDTQYF.

V and J are TRBV19 and TRBJ1-4; a weak D match, TRBD1 (6 bases). The CDR3 totals 13 residues. Trimming removed 2 bases from V and 8 bases from J, with 9 bases in between. Germline lookup yields CDR1 LNHDA and CDR2 SQIVND (reference sequence). CDR3 in amino acids: CASSIQGTEKLFF. CDR3 in DNA: TGTGCCAGTAGTATACAGGGGACGGAAAAACTGTTTTTT.